The sequence of this TCR beta chain was determined in a study of blood T cell repertoires in COVID-19. About the research overall: The United States, Italy and Spain supplied acute and convalescent COVID-19 samples.

In the authors' methods: Researchers report that nucleated cell counts were estimated from reference gene primer amplification. Only in-frame clones appear in the TCRdb table, and some are missing; sequencing was by immunoSEQ multiplex PCR. The V and J calls and the clone size are those of that table, but D and trimming were determined from the DNA. The table shows under 200,000 clones, with roughly 80% occurring only once. The age range of participants was 18 to 89 years, with residence in 20 to 25 US areas. Assignments of participants to cohorts depended upon their own reported clinical history. This clone was seen only a few times. The V end was cut by 0 bases, the J end by 5 bases, with 19 bases between. Germline values: CDR1 LGHDT, CDR2 YNNKEL (reference sequence). The CDR3 sequence is 17 residues long.

The rearrangement uses TRBV3-1 (or the pseudogene TRBV3-2) and TRBJ1-2; D not certain. Sequenced sample: PBMCs or T cells enriched from blood (not recorded which). The clonotype was recovered from a woman aged 40 to 55 with acute COVID-19. CDR3 amino acids: CASSQEGEGPTGYGYTF. Here the CDR3 DNA reads TGTGCCAGCAGCCAAGAGGGTGAGGGCCCCACGGGTTATGGCTACACCTTC.